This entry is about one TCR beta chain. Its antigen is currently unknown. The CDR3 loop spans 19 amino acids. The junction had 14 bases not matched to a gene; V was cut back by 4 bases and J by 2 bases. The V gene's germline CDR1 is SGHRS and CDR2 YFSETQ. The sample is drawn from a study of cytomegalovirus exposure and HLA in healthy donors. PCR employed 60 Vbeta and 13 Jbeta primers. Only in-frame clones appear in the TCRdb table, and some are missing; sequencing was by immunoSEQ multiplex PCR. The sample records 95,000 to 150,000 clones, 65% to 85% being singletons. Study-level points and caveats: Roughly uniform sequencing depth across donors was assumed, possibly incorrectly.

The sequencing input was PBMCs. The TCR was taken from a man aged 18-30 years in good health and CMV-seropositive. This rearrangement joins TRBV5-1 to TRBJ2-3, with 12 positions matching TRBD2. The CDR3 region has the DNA TGCGCCAGCAGCGAATATACCGGGACTAGCGGGTCTAACACAGATACGCAGTATTTT. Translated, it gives CASSEYTGTSGSNTDTQYF.